This T cell receptor (beta chain) is drawn from a study of cytomegalovirus exposure and HLA in healthy donors. This CDR3 is built from 15 residues. Germline V gives CDR1 MNHEY, CDR2 SVGAGI. PCR amplification relied on 60 Vbeta primers (plus 13 Jbeta primers). TCRdb's table, derived via immunoSEQ multiplex PCR, lists solely in-frame clones and lacks some. The data contain more than 150,000 clones, approximately 79% of them seen just once; the ten biggest clones take up approximately 1.5%. Comment on this clone: Its antigen is as yet unknown. At one boundary the junction diverges from the germline segment, which might be a read error. Different DNA sequences within this sample yield the same CDR3.

Study findings and constraints: Most CMV-associated TCR beta chains appeared HLA-restricted in a later analysis. Highly shared variants forming one cluster were likely a sequencing artifact. Previous analysis showed most TCR beta V segments were productive about 90% or about 30% of the time.

Input material: PBMCs. V gene TRBV6-5 combines with J gene TRBJ2-1; 11 bases map to TRBD2. This clonotype was obtained from a girl aged 5-17 years in good health and CMV-seropositive. CDR3 in DNA: TGTGCCAGCAGTTTACTAGCGGGGGAGTACAACGAGCAGTTCTTC. Translated, it gives CASSLLAGEYNEQFF.